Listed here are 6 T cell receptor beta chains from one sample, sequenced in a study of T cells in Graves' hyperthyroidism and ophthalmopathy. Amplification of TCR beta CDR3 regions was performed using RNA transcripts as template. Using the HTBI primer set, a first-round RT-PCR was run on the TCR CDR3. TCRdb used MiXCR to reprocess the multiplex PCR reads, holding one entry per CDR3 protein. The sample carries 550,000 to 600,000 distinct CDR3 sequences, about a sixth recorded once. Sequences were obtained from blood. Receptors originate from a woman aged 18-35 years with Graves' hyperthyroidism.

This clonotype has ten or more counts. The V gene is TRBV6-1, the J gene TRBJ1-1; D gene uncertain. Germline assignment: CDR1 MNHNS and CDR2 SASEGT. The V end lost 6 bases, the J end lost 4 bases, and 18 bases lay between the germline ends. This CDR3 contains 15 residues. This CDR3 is CASSNSGVQGTEAFF. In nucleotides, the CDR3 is TGTGCCAGCAGCAACTCGGGAGTTCAAGGCACTGAAGCTTTCTTT.

The CDR3 DNA reads as TGTGCCAGCAGTCAGATGGGGCGGGCCTATGGCTACACCTTC. This encodes CASSQMGRAYGYTF. The chain links TRBV28 to TRBJ1-2, with D tentatively TRBD1 (5 bases). Trimming left V 5 bases short and J 4 bases short, with 14 bases between. Germline values: CDR1 MDHEN, CDR2 SYDVKM. The CDR3 loop spans 14 amino acids.

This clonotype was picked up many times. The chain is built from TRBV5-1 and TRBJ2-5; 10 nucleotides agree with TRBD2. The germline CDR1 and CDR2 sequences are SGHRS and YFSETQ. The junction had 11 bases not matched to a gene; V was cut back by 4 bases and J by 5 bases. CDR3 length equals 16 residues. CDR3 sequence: CASSLERGGRRETQYF. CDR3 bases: TGCGCCAGCAGCCTGGAGCGGGGGGGCCGGCGGGAGACCCAGTACTTC. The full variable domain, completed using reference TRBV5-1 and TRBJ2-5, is KAGVTQTPRYLIKTRGQQVTLSCSPISGHRSVSWYQQTPGQGLQFLFEYFSETQRNKGNFPGRFSGRQFSNSRSEMNVSTLELGDSALYLCASSLERGGRRETQYFGPGTRLLVL.

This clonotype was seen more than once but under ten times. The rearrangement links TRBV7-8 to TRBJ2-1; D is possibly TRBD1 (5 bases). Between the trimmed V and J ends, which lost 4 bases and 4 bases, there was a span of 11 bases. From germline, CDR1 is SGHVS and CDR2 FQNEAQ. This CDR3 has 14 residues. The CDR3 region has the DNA TGTGCCAGCAGCTCCAGGGTCGCTTACAATGAGCAGTTCTTC. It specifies CASSSRVAYNEQFF. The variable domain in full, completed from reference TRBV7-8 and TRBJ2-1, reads GAGVSQSPRYKVAKRGQDVALRCDPISGHVSLFWYQQALGQGPEFLTYFQNEAQLDKSGLPSDRFFAERPEGSVSTLKIQRTQQEDSAVYLCASSSRVAYNEQFFGPGTRLTVL.

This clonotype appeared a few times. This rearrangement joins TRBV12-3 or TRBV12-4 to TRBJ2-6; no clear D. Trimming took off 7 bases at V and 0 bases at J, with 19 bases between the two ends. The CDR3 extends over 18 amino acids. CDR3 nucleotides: TGTGCCAGCATCCCCGGGCTTGTCACATTCTCTGGGGCCAACGTCCTGACTTTC. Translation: CASIPGLVTFSGANVLTF.

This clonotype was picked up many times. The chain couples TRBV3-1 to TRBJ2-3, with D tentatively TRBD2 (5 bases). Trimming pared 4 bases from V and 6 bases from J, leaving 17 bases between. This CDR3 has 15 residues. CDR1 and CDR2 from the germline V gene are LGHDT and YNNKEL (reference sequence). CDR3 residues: CASSPKSDYTDTQYF. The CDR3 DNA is TGTGCCAGCAGCCCCAAATCTGACTACACCGATACGCAGTATTTT.